The 23 T cell receptor beta chains in this list originate from one sample, sequenced in a study of CD8+ T cells in alopecia areata. Extracted RNA was reverse transcribed, and the resulting cDNA served as sequencing template. The assay was immunoSEQ multiplex PCR, and TCRdb's table has in-frame clones only and misses some. The sample yields over 150,000 clones, roughly 50% seen once. The treatment denotes: oral pan-JAK inhibitor, 5-10 mg twice daily. The sequencing used CD8+ T cells sorted from blood, collected at week 24, from a patient treated with tofacitinib. Receptors were obtained from a human donor with alopecia areata.

The V gene is TRBV5-6, the J gene TRBJ2-6; D is unresolved. The CDR3 consists of 14 residues. Germline loops: CDR1 SGHDT, CDR2 YYEEEE. Between the trimmed V and J ends, which lost 4 bases and 4 bases, there was a span of 9 bases. This chain's CDR3 is CASSPGSGANVLTF. CDR3 nucleotide sequence: TGTGCCAGCAGCCCTGGATCAGGGGCCAACGTCCTGACTTTC.

J is TRBJ1-5 and V is TRBV19; D call uncertain. V was pared by 7 bases and J by 5 bases, with 18 bases between. The CDR3 totals 15 residues. Germline V lookup: CDR1 LNHDA, CDR2 SQIVND (reference sequence). The CDR3 reads CASTWSTGSDQPQHF. The CDR3, as DNA: TGTGCCAGTACATGGTCGACGGGGTCAGATCAGCCCCAGCATTTT.

This clone showed up just a few times. This same CDR3 is encoded by further DNA sequences in the sample. CDR3 DNA: TGCGCCAGCAGCCAAGATAGGAGCTACGAGCAGTACTTC. Amino acids: CASSQDRSYEQYF. The chain joins TRBV4-3 to TRBJ2-7; D unclear. Germline assignment: CDR1 LGHNA and CDR2 YSLEER. Trimming left V 0 bases short and J 3 bases short, with 6 bases between. The CDR3 is 13 amino acids.

V usage is TRBV29-1 and J usage is TRBJ1-2, with D possibly matching TRBD1 (6 bases). This CDR3 has 15 residues. Germline V CDR1 and CDR2: SQVTM, ANQGSEA. Trimming stripped 0 bases from V and 4 bases from J, with 15 bases between. The chain's CDR3 is CSVEDRWDTFYGYTF. DNA of the CDR3: TGCAGCGTTGAAGATCGTTGGGACACATTCTATGGCTACACCTTC.

The chain uses TRBV4-3 and TRBJ1-4; possibly TRBD1 for D (5 bases). Germline V CDR1 and CDR2: LGHNA, YSLEER. V shed 0 bases and J shed 8 bases, with 16 bases lying between them. This CDR3 comprises 16 residues. The CDR3 DNA sequence: TGCGCCAGCAGCCAAGAAGTACCAGGGAAGGACGAAAAACTGTTTTTT. Its protein product is CASSQEVPGKDEKLFF.

The rearrangement links TRBV5-1 to TRBJ2-7; D may be TRBD1 (7 bases). The germline V and J ends were trimmed by 4 bases and 2 bases, with 16 bases remaining between them. In germline, CDR1 is SGHRS, CDR2 YFSETQ. This CDR3 spans 15 amino acids. CDR3 in amino acids: CASSGGTESAYEQYF. CDR3 sequence (DNA): TGCGCCAGCAGCGGGGGGACAGAAAGTGCCTACGAGCAGTACTTC.

This chain links TRBV30 with TRBJ2-2; 7 nucleotides line up with TRBD1. Losses at the gene ends were 0 bases for V and 0 bases for J; bases not matched to a gene: 1. Germline values: CDR1 GTSNPN, CDR2 SVGIG (reference sequence). The CDR3 runs to 15 residues. CDR3 sequence reads: CAWSVGQTNTGELFF. CDR3 DNA sequence: TGTGCCTGGAGTGTGGGACAGACGAACACCGGGGAGCTGTTTTTT. Looking up the rest from reference TRBV30 and TRBJ2-2 gives the full variable domain: SQTIHQWPATLVQPVGSPLSLECTVEGTSNPNLYWYRQAAGRGLQLLFYSVGIGQISSEVPQNLSASRPQDRQFILSSKKLLLSDSGFYLCAWSVGQTNTGELFFGEGSRLTVL.

The V gene is TRBV5-6, the J gene TRBJ1-5; D remains unclear. The CDR3 covers 13 residues. The germline V gene has CDR1 SGHDT and CDR2 YYEEEE. V was clipped by 2 bases and J by 5 bases, with 8 bases between them. CDR3 residues: CASSFSGYQPQHF. The CDR3 coding sequence is TGTGCCAGCAGCTTCTCCGGGTATCAGCCCCAGCATTTT.

This chain joins TRBV7-9 and TRBJ1-1, with D unresolved. The CDR3 extends over 14 amino acids. Germline V gene data show CDR1 as SEHNR and CDR2 as FQNEAQ (reference sequence). The germline V and J ends were trimmed by 4 bases and 8 bases, with 17 bases remaining between them. The DNA for the CDR3 is TGTGCCAGCAGCTCGGTTTCTGGACCCTCGGAAGCTTTCTTT. Amino acid sequence: CASSSVSGPSEAFF.

This clone was picked up a small number of times. V usage is TRBV13 and J usage is TRBJ1-4, with 7 nucleotides matching TRBD1. V dropped 5 bases and J dropped 1; count of bases not matched to a gene: 4. Looked up from germline, CDR1 is PRHDT and CDR2 is FYEKMQ (reference sequence). This CDR3 is built from 15 residues. The CDR3 loop reads CASSQRQGTNEKLFF. Here the CDR3 DNA reads TGTGCCAGCAGCCAGCGACAGGGAACTAATGAAAAACTGTTTTTT.

V usage is TRBV27 and J usage is TRBJ2-1; possible D gene TRBD1, 6 bases. The ends were cut back, 1 base at V and 4 bases at J, with 11 bases in the middle. This CDR3 contains 15 residues. CDR1 is MNHEY and CDR2 is SMNVEV in the germline V gene (reference sequence). The CDR3 DNA is TGTGCCAGCAGTTTATTACAGGGTCGATACAATGAGCAGTTCTTC. It encodes CASSLLQGRYNEQFF.

The J gene is TRBJ2-3, the V gene TRBV25-1; no reliable D call. Per the germline V gene, CDR1 is MGHDK and CDR2 is SYGVNS. Trimming cost V 2 bases and J 5 bases, with 5 bases left between them. This CDR3 is built from 12 residues. As DNA, the CDR3 is TGTGCCAGCAGTGAACATGGAGATACGCAGTATTTT. Its protein product is CASSEHGDTQYF.

This clone has a handful of counts. The chain joins TRBV29-1 to TRBJ1-2, with 7 nucleotides matching TRBD1. Losses at the gene ends were 7 bases for V and 4 bases for J; bases not matched to a gene: 9. Germline assignment: CDR1 SQVTM and CDR2 ANQGSEA. This CDR3 region has 13 residues. The CDR3 reads CSAKDRDSYGYTF. The DNA of the CDR3 is TGCAGCGCAAAGGACCGGGACAGCTATGGCTACACCTTC. Drawing the rest from reference TRBV29-1 and TRBJ1-2, the complete variable domain is SAVISQKPSRDICQRGTSLTIQCQVDSQVTMMFWYRQQPGQSLTLIATANQGSEATYESGFVIDKFPISRPNLTFSTLTVSNMSPEDSSIYLCSAKDRDSYGYTFGSGTRLTVV.

The chain employs TRBV6-5 and TRBJ2-7; either TRBD1 or TRBD2 may supply D (5 bases each). There are 13 residues in the CDR3. In germline, CDR1 is MNHEY, CDR2 SVGAGI. Trimming left V 3 bases short and J 2 bases short, with 8 bases between. CDR3 in DNA: TGTGCCAGCAGTTATGGGGGAACCTACGAGCAGTACTTC. The encoded protein is CASSYGGTYEQYF.

This clone was picked up a small number of times. V usage is TRBV29-1 and J usage is TRBJ2-5; no reliable D call. Germline V lookup: CDR1 SQVTM, CDR2 ANQGSEA. The V gene lost 7 bases and the J gene lost 0 bases, with 6 bases spanning the gap. CDR3 size: 11 residues. CDR3 amino acids: CSALHQETQYF. DNA for the CDR3: TGCAGCGCCCTTCACCAAGAGACCCAGTACTTC.

The gene calls are TRBV4-1 and TRBJ2-7, with 8 bases fitting TRBD2. The germline gives CDR1 MGHRA, CDR2 YSYEKL. V trimming: 4 bases; J trimming: 4 bases; junction bases outside the gene matches: 9. The CDR3 totals 15 residues. The CDR3 is CASSLAAGAGYEQYF. The CDR3, as DNA: TGCGCCAGCAGCCTAGCAGCGGGGGCGGGATACGAGCAGTACTTC.

Written as DNA, the CDR3 is TGTGCCAGCAGTTACTCGGAGGGGGGCTACGAGCAGTACTTC. It codes for CASSYSEGGYEQYF. The chain employs TRBV6-6 and TRBJ2-7, with D possibly called TRBD1 or TRBD2 (6 bases each). The CDR3 contains 14 residues. V was pared by 0 bases and J by 3 bases, with 9 bases between. Germline V gene data show CDR1 as MNHNY and CDR2 as SVGAGI (reference sequence).

The sample holds a few counts of this clone. The CDR3 DNA reads as TGTGCCAGCAGCGGGTGGACAGGGCTCGACGAGCAGTACTTC. It codes for CASSGWTGLDEQYF. This chain joins TRBV13 and TRBJ2-7, with 8 bases matching TRBD1. CDR1 and CDR2 from the germline V gene are PRHDT and FYEKMQ (reference sequence). CDR3 length equals 14 residues. Trimming removed 5 bases from V and 5 bases from J; junction bases left unmatched: 8.

The gene calls are TRBV7-9 and TRBJ1-2; 7 nucleotides match TRBD1. Germline V CDR1 and CDR2: SEHNR, FQNEAQ (reference sequence). V shed 5 bases, J shed 3 bases, and the junction held 15 bases outside the gene matches. CDR3 length: 17 amino acids. CDR3 region: CASSPIWRDSGDYGYTF. The CDR3 region has the DNA TGTGCCAGCAGCCCGATCTGGCGGGACAGTGGGGACTATGGCTACACCTTC.

The rearrangement uses TRBV6-4 and TRBJ1-1; no clear D gene. CDR3 length: 10 residues. V lost 2 bases and J 7 bases, leaving 2 bases between the germline ends. Germline V lookup: CDR1 MRHNA, CDR2 SNTAGT. This CDR3 is CASSDSEAFF. The CDR3 bases are TGTGCCAGCAGTGACAGTGAAGCTTTCTTT.

The rearrangement uses TRBV28 and TRBJ2-5; D not certain. The CDR3 extends over 14 amino acids. Per the germline V gene, CDR1 is MDHEN and CDR2 is SYDVKM. The V end was cut by 6 bases, the J end by 0 bases, with 11 bases between. The CDR3 region has the DNA TGTGCCAGCAGGTCAGATGAGTACCAAGAGACCCAGTACTTC. This encodes CASRSDEYQETQYF. Full variable domain (missing parts from reference TRBV28 and TRBJ2-5): DVKVTQSSRYLVKRTGEKVFLECVQDMDHENMFWYRQDPGLGLRLIYFSYDVKMKEKGDIPEGYSVSREKKERFSLILESASTNQTSMYLCASRSDEYQETQYFGPGTRLLVL.

The chain combines TRBV7-8 with TRBJ2-3, with unresolved D. Germline CDR1 SGHVS, CDR2 FQNEAQ. The CDR3 totals 12 residues. Trimming took 5 bases from V and 5 from J, leaving 8 bases between them. The CDR3 bases are TGTGCCAGCAGCGACCCCGGAGATACGCAGTATTTT. It is translated as CASSDPGDTQYF.

V usage is TRBV7-8 and J usage is TRBJ2-7; no clear D gene. CDR1 is SGHVS and CDR2 is FQNEAQ in the germline V gene. V gave up 5 bases and J gave up 5 bases, with 22 bases separating them. This CDR3 region has 16 residues. The CDR3 here is CASSPFRLPPDHEQYF. CDR3 sequence (DNA): TGTGCCAGCAGCCCTTTTCGACTCCCGCCTGACCACGAGCAGTACTTC.